Listed here are 17 T cell receptor beta chains from one sample, sequenced in a study of T-cell memory formation after mild COVID-19. MiXCR was run by TCRdb on the 5' RACE reads, yielding one entry per CDR3 protein. The repertoire includes roughly 550,000 distinct CDR3 sequences, around 20% of them detected once, and 9.5% to 15% sits in the top ten. Sequenced input: PBMCs or a T cell subset sorted from them (not recorded which). The origin of the receptors is an adult woman who had mild COVID-19 (a few samples of this study predate the infection). Cell type and time point are not known.

The V gene is TRBV12-3 or TRBV12-4, the J gene TRBJ2-2, with 10 bases that match TRBD1. CDR3 size: 14 residues. Germline trimming cut 1 base from V and 7 bases from J; bases unmatched to any gene: 0. The CDR3, as DNA: TGTGCCAGCAGTTTAGGGGACAGGGGCGGGGAGCTGTTTTTT. It is translated as CASSLGDRGGELFF.

This clonotype was observed a handful of times. The V and J genes are TRBV7-8 and TRBJ2-7, with D tentatively TRBD2 (6 bases). This CDR3 spans 17 amino acids. The germline CDR1 and CDR2 sequences are SGHVS and FQNEAQ. Trimming removed 4 bases at V and 2 bases at J, with 21 bases between. CDR3 residues: CASSSHTGTRNPYEQYF. The CDR3 nucleotides are TGTGCCAGCAGCTCGCATACCGGGACTCGAAATCCCTACGAGCAGTACTTC.

The chain is built from TRBV4-3 and TRBJ2-1, with 10 bases lining up with TRBD2. Germline V CDR1 and CDR2: LGHNA, YSLEER. This CDR3 contains 17 residues. The V segment lost 1 base and the J segment 3 bases; nucleotides outside the gene matches: 6. CDR3 coding DNA: TGCGCCAGCAGCCAAGGAACGGGACTAGCGAACTACAATGAGCAGTTCTTC. Translating gives CASSQGTGLANYNEQFF.

This clonotype was found a few times. The rearrangement links TRBV19 to TRBJ2-1; D remains ambiguous. Germline V gene data show CDR1 as LNHDA and CDR2 as SQIVND (reference sequence). The CDR3 consists of 11 residues. Trimming removed 4 bases from V and 9 bases from J, with 7 bases in between. The CDR3 loop reads CASSTRSEQFF. CDR3 nucleotides: TGTGCCAGTAGTACCCGTTCTGAGCAGTTCTTC.

This clonotype showed up just a few times. The V gene is TRBV5-1, the J gene TRBJ2-2, with D perhaps TRBD1 (6 bases). The V and J ends lost 9 bases and 1 base respectively, with 13 bases between them. The CDR3 has 14 amino acids. The V gene's germline CDR1 is SGHRS and CDR2 YFSETQ. The CDR3 DNA reads TGCGCCACCCAAGCGACAGGGAACACCGGGGAGCTGTTTTTT. Translated: CATQATGNTGELFF.

V and J are TRBV6-6 and TRBJ2-4; perhaps TRBD1 as D (6 bases). This CDR3 region has 15 residues. V lost 0 bases and J 2 bases, leaving 8 bases between the germline ends. The V gene's germline CDR1 is MNHNY and CDR2 SVGAGI (reference sequence). CDR3 amino acids: CASSYSQGTKNIQYF. DNA for the CDR3: TGTGCCAGCAGTTACTCGCAGGGGACCAAAAACATTCAGTACTTC.

The chain employs TRBV5-1 and TRBJ2-3, with unresolved D. Germline V gives CDR1 SGHRS, CDR2 YFSETQ. The CDR3 runs 16 residues. Trimming took 5 bases from V and 0 from J, leaving 16 bases between them. The CDR3 region is CASRSQLSTSTDTQYF. CDR3 bases: TGCGCCAGCAGATCCCAGCTGTCAACTAGCACAGATACGCAGTATTTT.

This chain joins TRBV7-9 and TRBJ2-4, with 10 bases aligning to TRBD1. The CDR3 length is 18 residues. Germline values: CDR1 SEHNR, CDR2 FQNEAQ (reference sequence). V gave up 1 base and J gave up 0 bases; unmatched junction bases: 6. This CDR3 reads CASSLGGTGALAKNIQYF. The CDR3 DNA reads as TGTGCCAGCAGCTTAGGAGGGACAGGGGCCCTAGCCAAAAACATTCAGTACTTC.

The genes are TRBV7-9 and TRBJ2-3; 10 positions agree with TRBD1. Losses at the gene ends were 4 bases for V and 2 bases for J; bases not matched to a gene: 6. From germline, CDR1 is SEHNR and CDR2 FQNEAQ (reference sequence). CDR3 length: 16 residues. The CDR3 coding sequence is TGTGCCAGCAGCTCCCGGGACAGGGGCTACACAGATACGCAGTATTTT. This sequence encodes CASSSRDRGYTDTQYF.

This clonotype was seen a handful of times. The chain uses TRBV12-3 or TRBV12-4 and TRBJ2-1, with TRBD2 matching 12 bases. Trimming removed 5 bases from V and 7 bases from J; junction bases left unmatched: 9. This CDR3 spans 16 amino acids. The CDR3 spells CASSGVLAGGRNEQFF. The CDR3 DNA is TGTGCCAGCAGTGGGGTACTAGCGGGAGGACGAAATGAGCAGTTCTTC.

A few counts support this clonotype. This chain uses TRBV5-1 with TRBJ2-7; D assignment may be TRBD1 or TRBD2 (6 bases each). CDR1 is SGHRS and CDR2 is YFSETQ in the germline V gene. V was clipped by 3 bases and J by 2 bases, with 18 bases between them. The CDR3 is made up of 16 amino acids. This CDR3 is CASSSGRGPRPYEQYF. The CDR3 coding sequence is TGCGCCAGCAGCTCCGGTCGGGGGCCTAGGCCCTACGAGCAGTACTTC.

This clonotype was counted a few times. The chain carries TRBV5-1 and TRBJ2-1; no clear D. The germline gives CDR1 SGHRS, CDR2 YFSETQ. With 0 bases removed from V and 5 bases from J, the gap between germline ends came to 15 bases. This CDR3 comprises 16 residues. Here the CDR3 DNA reads TGCGCCAGCAGCTTGGCCCCAATTAACCAGAACAATGAGCAGTTCTTC. The encoded protein is CASSLAPINQNNEQFF.

This clonotype was seen more than once but under ten times. This chain links TRBV5-4 with TRBJ1-5; D may be TRBD1 (6 bases). The V end lost 1 base, the J end lost 5 bases, and 10 bases lay between the germline ends. Germline CDR1 reads SGHNT; CDR2 reads YYREEE (reference sequence). The CDR3 extends over 14 amino acids. CDR3 protein: CASSLNGQYQPQHF. The CDR3 DNA sequence: TGTGCCAGCAGCTTGAACGGACAGTATCAGCCCCAGCATTTT.

This clonotype appeared a few times. The rearrangement uses TRBV6-5 and TRBJ2-1, with 11 bases fitting TRBD2. The CDR3 extends over 15 amino acids. J gave up 5 bases and V 0 bases, and 0 bases lay outside the gene matches. Germline CDR1 MNHEY, CDR2 SVGAGI. The DNA of the CDR3 is TGTGCCAGCAGTTACTCTAGCGGGGGGGACAATGAGCAGTTCTTC. Its protein product is CASSYSSGGDNEQFF.

There are a few counts of this clonotype. The chain couples TRBV12-3 or TRBV12-4 to TRBJ1-1; TRBD1 is a possible D gene (5 bases). CDR3 length: 14 residues. Trimming shortened V by 0 bases and J by 4 bases, and 9 bases separated the two germline ends. CDR3 DNA sequence: TGTGCCAGCAGTTTAGCGGGGGGTCCCACTGAAGCTTTCTTT. This sequence encodes CASSLAGGPTEAFF.

This clonotype has a single count. This CDR3 fails to terminate in the conserved phenylalanine or tryptophan, so it likely reflects a read error. The rearrangement links TRBV3-1 to TRBJ2-1, with D tentatively TRBD2 (7 bases). Trimming took 4 bases from V and 7 from J, leaving 14 bases between them. The CDR3 sequence is 14 residues long. Looked up from germline, CDR1 is LGHDT and CDR2 is YNNKEL (reference sequence). The CDR3 is CASSRAGAGNEQFL. The CDR3 DNA is TGTGCCAGCAGCCGGGCGGGGGCCGGGAATGAGCAGTTCCTC.

The table lists this clonotype with a few counts. The chain recombines TRBV3-1 with TRBJ2-1; 8 positions match TRBD2. This CDR3 comprises 15 residues. Germline assignment: CDR1 LGHDT and CDR2 YNNKEL (reference sequence). J gave up 4 bases and V 1 base, and 3 bases lay outside the gene matches. DNA of the CDR3: TGTGCCAGCAGCCAAGGGCGGGGGGCTTACAATGAGCAGTTCTTC. It codes for CASSQGRGAYNEQFF.